This paragraph reports one TCR beta chain. In the source study's methods: Amplification with reference gene primers provided the estimates of nucleated cell counts. TCRdb keeps only in-frame clones here, not all; method: immunoSEQ multiplex PCR. That table furnishes V, J and clone size, whereas the DNA furnished D and trimming. Of about 250,000 clones listed, around 88% are singletons. The data were obtained in a study of blood T cell repertoires in COVID-19. For the study at large: Acute and convalescent COVID-19 samples came from the United States, Italy and Spain. T cells, B-cell-depleted T cells, or PBMCs provided the cDNA or gDNA that served as material.

The germline V gene encodes CDR1 MNHEY and CDR2 SMNVEV (reference sequence). The CDR3 runs to 12 residues. The V and J ends lost 3 bases and 3 bases respectively, with 3 bases between them. The chain combines TRBV27 with TRBJ1-5, with D uncertain. The TCR originated in a man older than 75 with acute or convalescent COVID-19. Material: peripheral blood. DNA of the CDR3: TGTGCCAGCAGTTTCCTCAATCAGCCCCAGCATTTT. This gives the protein CASSFLNQPQHF.